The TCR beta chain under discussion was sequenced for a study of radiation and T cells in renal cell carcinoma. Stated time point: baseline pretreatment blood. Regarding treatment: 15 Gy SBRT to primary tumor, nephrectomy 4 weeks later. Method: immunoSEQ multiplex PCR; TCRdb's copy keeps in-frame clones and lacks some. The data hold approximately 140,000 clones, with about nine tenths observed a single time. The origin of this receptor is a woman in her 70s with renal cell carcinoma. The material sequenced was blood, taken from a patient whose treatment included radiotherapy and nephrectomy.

The DNA for the CDR3 is TGTGCCAGTACTGACAGGGTGGGGGCCTACAATGAGCAGTTCTTC. Residues: CASTDRVGAYNEQFF. The genes are TRBV19 and TRBJ2-1; 7 bases are shared with TRBD1. Germline CDR1 and CDR2: LNHDA and SQIVND (reference sequence). This CDR3 is built from 15 residues. V shed 7 bases, J shed 2 bases, and the junction held 8 bases outside the gene matches.